This T cell receptor beta chain was captured in a study of blood T cell repertoires in COVID-19. Recruits, aged 18 to 89 years, lived in roughly 22 US areas. The ends lost 2 bases at V and 0 bases at J; junction bases unmatched: 8. CDR3 size: 17 residues. The germline V gene has CDR1 SGHTA and CDR2 FQGNSA. Original handling: How many nucleated cells were present was estimated from reference gene primer amplification. The assay was immunoSEQ multiplex PCR, and TCRdb's table has in-frame clones only and misses some. That table furnishes V, J and clone size, whereas the DNA furnished D and trimming. The sample holds fewer than 500,000 clones, around 87% seen once.

The TCR comes from a man under 40 who had recovered from COVID-19. The sequenced sample was PBMCs or T cells enriched from blood (not recorded which). The rearrangement joins TRBV7-2 to TRBJ2-7; TRBD2 matches at 9 bases. The CDR3 here is CASSLLLAGPISYEQYF. The CDR3 DNA follows: TGTGCCAGCAGCTTACTCCTAGCGGGGCCTATCTCCTACGAGCAGTACTTC.